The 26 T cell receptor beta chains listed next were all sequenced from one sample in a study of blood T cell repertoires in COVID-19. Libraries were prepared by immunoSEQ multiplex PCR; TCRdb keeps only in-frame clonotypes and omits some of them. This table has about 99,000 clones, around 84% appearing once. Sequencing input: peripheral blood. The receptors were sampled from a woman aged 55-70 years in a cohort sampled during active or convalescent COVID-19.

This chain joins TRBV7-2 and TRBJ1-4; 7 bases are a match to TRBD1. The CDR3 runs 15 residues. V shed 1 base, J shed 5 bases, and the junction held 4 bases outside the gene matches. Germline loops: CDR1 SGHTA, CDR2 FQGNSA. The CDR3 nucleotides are TGTGCCAGCAGCTTAGACAGGGGCGCCAATGAAAAACTGTTTTTT. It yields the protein CASSLDRGANEKLFF. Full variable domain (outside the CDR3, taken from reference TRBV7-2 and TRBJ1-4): GAGVSQSPSNKVTEKGKDVELRCDPISGHTALYWYRQSLGQGLEFLIYFQGNSAPDKSGLPSDRFSAERTGGSVSTLTIQRTQQEDSAVYLCASSLDRGANEKLFFGSGTQLSVL.

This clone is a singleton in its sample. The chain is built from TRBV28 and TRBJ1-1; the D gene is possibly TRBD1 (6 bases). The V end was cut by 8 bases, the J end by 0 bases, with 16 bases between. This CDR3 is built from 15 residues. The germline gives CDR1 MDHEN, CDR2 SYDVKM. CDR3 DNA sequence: TGTGCCAGCCCTCCCCCAGACAGGATGAACACTGAAGCTTTCTTT. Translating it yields CASPPPDRMNTEAFF.

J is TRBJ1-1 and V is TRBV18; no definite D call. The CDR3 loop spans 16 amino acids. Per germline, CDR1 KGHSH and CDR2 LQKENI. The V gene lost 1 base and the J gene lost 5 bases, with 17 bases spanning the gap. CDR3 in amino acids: CASSPRKVISTTEAFF. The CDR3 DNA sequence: TGTGCCAGCTCACCACGAAAAGTTATCTCGACTACTGAAGCTTTCTTT.

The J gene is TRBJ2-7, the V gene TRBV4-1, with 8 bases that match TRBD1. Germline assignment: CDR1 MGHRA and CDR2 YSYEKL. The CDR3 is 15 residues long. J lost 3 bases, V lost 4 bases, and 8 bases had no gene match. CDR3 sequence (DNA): TGCGCCAGCAGCCCGCATACAGGGGGGAACTACGAGCAGTACTTC. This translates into CASSPHTGGNYEQYF.

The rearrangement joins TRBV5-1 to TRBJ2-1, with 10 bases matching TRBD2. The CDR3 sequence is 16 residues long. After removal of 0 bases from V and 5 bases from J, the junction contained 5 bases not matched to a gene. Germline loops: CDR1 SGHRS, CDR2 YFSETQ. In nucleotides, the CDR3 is TGCGCCAGCAGCTTGGAGTGGACTAGCGGCAACAATGAGCAGTTCTTC. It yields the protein CASSLEWTSGNNEQFF. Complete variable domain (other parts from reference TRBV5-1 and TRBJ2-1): KAGVTQTPRYLIKTRGQQVTLSCSPISGHRSVSWYQQTPGQGLQFLFEYFSETQRNKGNFPGRFSGRQFSNSRSEMNVSTLELGDSALYLCASSLEWTSGNNEQFFGPGTRLTVL.

The CDR3 loop reads CASSPLTSGTEAFF. DNA for the CDR3: TGCGCCAGCAGCCCATTAACCTCGGGCACTGAAGCTTTCTTT. The chain has TRBV5-1 and TRBJ1-1; D remains ambiguous. Trimming pared 4 bases from V and 4 bases from J, leaving 14 bases between. This CDR3 is 14 amino acids long. Germline-derived CDR1 and CDR2 are SGHRS and YFSETQ.

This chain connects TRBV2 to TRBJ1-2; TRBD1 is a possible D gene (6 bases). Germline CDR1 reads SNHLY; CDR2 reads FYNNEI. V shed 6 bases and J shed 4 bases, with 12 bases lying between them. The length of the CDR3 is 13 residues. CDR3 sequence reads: CASRVQGVYGYTF. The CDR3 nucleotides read TGTGCCAGCAGAGTACAGGGAGTCTATGGCTACACCTTC.

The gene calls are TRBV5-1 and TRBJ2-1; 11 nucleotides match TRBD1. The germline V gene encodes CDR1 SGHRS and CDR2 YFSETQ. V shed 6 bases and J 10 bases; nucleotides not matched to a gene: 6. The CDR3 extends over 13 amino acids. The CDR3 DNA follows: TGCGCCAGCACCGGGACAGGGGGGTTCGAGCAGTTCTTC. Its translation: CASTGTGGFEQFF.

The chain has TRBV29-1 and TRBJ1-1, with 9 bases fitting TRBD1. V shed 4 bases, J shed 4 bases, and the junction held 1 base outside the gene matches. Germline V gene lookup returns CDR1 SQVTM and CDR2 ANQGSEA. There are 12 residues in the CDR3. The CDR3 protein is CSVGDRVTEAFF. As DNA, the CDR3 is TGCAGCGTTGGGGACAGGGTCACTGAAGCTTTCTTT.

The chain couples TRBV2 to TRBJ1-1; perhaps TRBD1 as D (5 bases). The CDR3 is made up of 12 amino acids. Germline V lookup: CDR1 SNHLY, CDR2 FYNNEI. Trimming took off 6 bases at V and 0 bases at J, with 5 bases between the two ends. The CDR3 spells CASRQVNTEAFF. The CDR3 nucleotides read TGTGCCAGCAGACAGGTGAACACTGAAGCTTTCTTT.

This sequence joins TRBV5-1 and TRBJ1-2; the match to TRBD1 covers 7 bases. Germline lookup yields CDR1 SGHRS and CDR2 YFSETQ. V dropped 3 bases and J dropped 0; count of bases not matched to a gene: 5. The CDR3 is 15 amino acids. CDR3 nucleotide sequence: TGCGCCAGCAGCTCAGACGGACAGGCTAACTATGGCTACACCTTC. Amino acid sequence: CASSSDGQANYGYTF. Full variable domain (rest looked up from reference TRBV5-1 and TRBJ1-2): KAGVTQTPRYLIKTRGQQVTLSCSPISGHRSVSWYQQTPGQGLQFLFEYFSETQRNKGNFPGRFSGRQFSNSRSEMNVSTLELGDSALYLCASSSDGQANYGYTFGSGTRLTVV.

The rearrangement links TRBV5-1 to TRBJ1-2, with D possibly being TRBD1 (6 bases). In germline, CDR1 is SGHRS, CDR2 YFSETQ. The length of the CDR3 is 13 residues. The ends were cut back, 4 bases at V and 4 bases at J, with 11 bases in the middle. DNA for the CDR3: TGCGCCAGCAGCGGGACAACCCTCTATGGCTACACCTTC. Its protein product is CASSGTTLYGYTF.

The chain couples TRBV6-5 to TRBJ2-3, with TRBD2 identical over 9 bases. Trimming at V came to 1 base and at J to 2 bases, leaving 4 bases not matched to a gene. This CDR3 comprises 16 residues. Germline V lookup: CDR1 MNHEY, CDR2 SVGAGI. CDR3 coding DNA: TGTGCCAGCAGTTACTACAGCGGGAGGCCCACAGATACGCAGTATTTT. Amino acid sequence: CASSYYSGRPTDTQYF.

CDR3 sequence reads: CASRIDRGLTGELFF. In nucleotides, the CDR3 is TGCGCCAGCAGGATCGACAGGGGGCTAACCGGGGAGCTGTTTTTT. The V gene is TRBV5-1, the J gene TRBJ2-2; 10 bases align to TRBD1. Per the germline V gene, CDR1 is SGHRS and CDR2 is YFSETQ. The V gene end was trimmed by 5 bases and the J gene end by 5 bases; junction bases not matched to a gene: 6. CDR3 length: 15 amino acids.

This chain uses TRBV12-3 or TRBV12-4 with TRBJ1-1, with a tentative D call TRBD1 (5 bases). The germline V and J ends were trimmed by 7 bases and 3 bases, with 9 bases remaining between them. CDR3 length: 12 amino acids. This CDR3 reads CASTKGYTEAFF. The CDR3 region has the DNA TGTGCCAGCACCAAGGGGTACACTGAAGCTTTCTTT.

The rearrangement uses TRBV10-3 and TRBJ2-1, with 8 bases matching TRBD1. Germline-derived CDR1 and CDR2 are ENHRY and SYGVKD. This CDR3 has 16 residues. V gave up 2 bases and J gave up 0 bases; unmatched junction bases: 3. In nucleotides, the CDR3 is TGTGCCATCAGTGAGGAAGACAGGGGCTCCTACAATGAGCAGTTCTTC. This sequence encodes CAISEEDRGSYNEQFF.

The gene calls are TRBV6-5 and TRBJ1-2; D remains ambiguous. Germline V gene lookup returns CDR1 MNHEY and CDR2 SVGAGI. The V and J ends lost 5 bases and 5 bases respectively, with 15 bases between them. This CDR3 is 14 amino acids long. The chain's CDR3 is CASSLSRSAYGYTF. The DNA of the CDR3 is TGTGCCAGCAGTCTCTCTAGATCCGCTTATGGCTACACCTTC.

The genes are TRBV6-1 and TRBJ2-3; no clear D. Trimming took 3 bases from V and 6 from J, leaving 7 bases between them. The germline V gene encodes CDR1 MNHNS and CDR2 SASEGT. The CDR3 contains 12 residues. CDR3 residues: CASSEVQDTQYF. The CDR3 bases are TGTGCCAGCAGTGAGGTCCAGGATACGCAGTATTTT.

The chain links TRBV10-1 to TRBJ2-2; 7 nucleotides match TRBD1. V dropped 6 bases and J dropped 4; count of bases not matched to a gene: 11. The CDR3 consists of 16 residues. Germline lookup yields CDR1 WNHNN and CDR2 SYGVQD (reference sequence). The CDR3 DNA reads TGCGCCAGCAGCAAACAGGGACGACAGGGCACCGGGGAGCTGTTTTTT. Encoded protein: CASSKQGRQGTGELFF.

CDR3 coding DNA: TGTGCCAGCAGCGAACGAATTAGCGCCGGGGAGCTGTTTTTT. Its protein product is CASSERISAGELFF. V and J are TRBV9 and TRBJ2-2, with D possibly matching TRBD2 (5 bases). This CDR3 contains 14 residues. V was trimmed by 3 bases and J by 6 bases, leaving 12 bases between them. Germline loops: CDR1 SGDLS, CDR2 YYNGEE.

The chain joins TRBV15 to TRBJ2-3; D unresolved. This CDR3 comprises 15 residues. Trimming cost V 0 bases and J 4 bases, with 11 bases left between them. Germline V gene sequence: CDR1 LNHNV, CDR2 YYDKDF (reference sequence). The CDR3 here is CATSREGHEADTQYF. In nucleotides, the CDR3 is TGTGCCACCAGCAGAGAAGGTCACGAGGCAGATACGCAGTATTTT.

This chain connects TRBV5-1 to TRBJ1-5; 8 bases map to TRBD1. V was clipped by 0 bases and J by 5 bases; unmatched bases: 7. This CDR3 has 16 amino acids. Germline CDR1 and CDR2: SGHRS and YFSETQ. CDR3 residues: CASSLGPGGADQPQHF. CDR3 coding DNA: TGCGCCAGCAGCTTGGGCCCAGGGGGCGCGGATCAGCCCCAGCATTTT.

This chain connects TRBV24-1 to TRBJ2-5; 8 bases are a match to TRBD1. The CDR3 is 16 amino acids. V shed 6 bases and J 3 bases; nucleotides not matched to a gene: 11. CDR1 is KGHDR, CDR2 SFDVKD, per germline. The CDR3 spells CATSSSGTGEKETQYF. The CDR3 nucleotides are TGTGCCACCAGTAGCTCCGGGACAGGAGAAAAAGAGACCCAGTACTTC.

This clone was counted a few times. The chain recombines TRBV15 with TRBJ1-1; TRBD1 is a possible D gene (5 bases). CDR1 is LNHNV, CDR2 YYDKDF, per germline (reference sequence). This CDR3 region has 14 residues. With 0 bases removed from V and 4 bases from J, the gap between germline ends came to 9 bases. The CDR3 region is CATSRDGAITEAFF. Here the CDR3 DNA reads TGTGCCACCAGCAGAGATGGGGCAATCACTGAAGCTTTCTTT.

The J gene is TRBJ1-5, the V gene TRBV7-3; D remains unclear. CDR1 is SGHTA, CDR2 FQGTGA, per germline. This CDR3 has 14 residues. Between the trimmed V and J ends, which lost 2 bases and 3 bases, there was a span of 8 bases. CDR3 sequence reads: CASSLEADNQPQHF. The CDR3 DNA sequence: TGTGCCAGCAGCTTAGAGGCAGACAATCAGCCCCAGCATTTT.

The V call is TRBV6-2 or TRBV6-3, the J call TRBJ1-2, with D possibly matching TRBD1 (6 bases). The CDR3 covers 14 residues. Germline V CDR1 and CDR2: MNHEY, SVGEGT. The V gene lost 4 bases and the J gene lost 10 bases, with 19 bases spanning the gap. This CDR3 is CASSFTDSSSSYTF. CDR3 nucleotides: TGTGCCAGCAGTTTCACGGACAGCTCTTCTTCCTACACCTTC.